These 2 T cell receptor beta chains share one sample of origin, sequenced in a study of cytomegalovirus exposure and HLA in healthy donors. PCR employed 60 Vbeta and 13 Jbeta primers. Data came from immunoSEQ multiplex PCR; TCRdb stores just in-frame clones and leaves some out. The top ten hold roughly 1.9% of the sample, which has about 160,000 clones, under 90% seen once. The source material was PBMCs. The receptors here all came from a young man in good health and CMV-seronegative.

The chain uses TRBV5-1 and TRBJ2-3, with D possibly matching TRBD1 (6 bases). The CDR3 spans 18 residues. Trimming removed 0 bases at V and 0 bases at J, with 17 bases between. Germline values: CDR1 SGHRS, CDR2 YFSETQ. The CDR3: CASSLGGWDTSSTDTQYF. The DNA for the CDR3 is TGCGCCAGCAGCTTGGGGGGGTGGGACACCTCTAGCACAGATACGCAGTATTTT.

The rearrangement uses TRBV30 and TRBJ2-6; 7 bases line up with TRBD2. The CDR3 spans 16 residues. CDR1 is GTSNPN, CDR2 SVGIG, per germline (reference sequence). J gave up 5 bases and V 2 bases, and 9 bases lay outside the gene matches. CDR3 bases: TGTGCCTGGAGTAAAGGCGGGGGTTCATGGGCCAACGTCCTGACTTTC. Translating it yields CAWSKGGGSWANVLTF.